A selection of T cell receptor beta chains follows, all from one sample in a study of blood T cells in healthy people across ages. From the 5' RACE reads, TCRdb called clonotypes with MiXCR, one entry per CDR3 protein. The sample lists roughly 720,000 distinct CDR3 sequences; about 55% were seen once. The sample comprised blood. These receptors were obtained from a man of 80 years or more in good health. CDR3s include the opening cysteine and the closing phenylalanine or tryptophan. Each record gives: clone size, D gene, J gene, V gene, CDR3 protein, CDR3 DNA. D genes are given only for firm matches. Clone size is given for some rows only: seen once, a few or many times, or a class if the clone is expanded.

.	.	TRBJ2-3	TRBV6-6	CASTLGGGRASDTQYF	TGTGCCAGCACATTGGGGGGCGGGAGAGCGTCAGATACGCAGTATTTT
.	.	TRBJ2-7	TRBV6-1	CASSESAPYEQYF	TGTGCCAGCAGTGAATCGGCCCCCTACGAGCAGTACTTC
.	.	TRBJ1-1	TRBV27	CAIKSQGTLNTEAFF	TGTGCCATCAAATCCCAAGGGACGTTGAACACTGAAGCTTTCTTT
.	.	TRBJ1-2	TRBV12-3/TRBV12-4	CAGTAGLGPYGHTF	TGTGCCGGCACCGCCGGGCTAGGACCCTATGGCCACACCTTC
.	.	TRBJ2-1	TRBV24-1	CATSDFKSQEQFF	TGTGCCACCAGTGATTTTAAATCCCAGGAGCAGTTCTTC
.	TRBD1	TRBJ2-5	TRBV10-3	CAISRDRGLQETQYF	TGTGCCATCAGCCGGGACAGGGGCCTCCAAGAGACCCAGTACTTC
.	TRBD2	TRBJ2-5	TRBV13	CASSLVGGTSGSGVQETQYF	TGTGCCAGCAGCTTAGTAGGCGGGACTAGCGGGAGCGGGGTTCAAGAGACCCAGTACTTC
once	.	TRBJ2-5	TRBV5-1	CASSPSAPGQETQYF	TGCGCCAGCAGCCCCTCTGCCCCAGGCCAAGAGACCCAGTACTTC
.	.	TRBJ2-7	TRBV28	CASVSGTSYEQYF	TGTGCCAGTGTGTCAGGGACCTCCTACGAGCAGTACTTC
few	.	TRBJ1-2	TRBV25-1	CASSEWGGSYGYTF	TGTGCCAGCAGTGAATGGGGCGGCTCCTATGGCTACACCTTC
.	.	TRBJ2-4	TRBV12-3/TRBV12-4	CASSPGRGLAKNIQYF	TGTGCCAGCAGCCCGGGGCGGGGACTAGCCAAAAACATTCAGTACTTC
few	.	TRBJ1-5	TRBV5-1	CASSWDGRSNQPQHF	TGCGCCAGCAGCTGGGACGGGAGGAGCAATCAGCCCCAGCATTTT
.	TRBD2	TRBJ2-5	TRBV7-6	CASSLQAGRGGETQYF	TGTGCCAGCAGCCTCCAAGCGGGAAGGGGAGGAGAGACCCAGTACTTC
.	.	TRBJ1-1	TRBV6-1	CASSSIRDTEAFF	TGTGCCAGCAGTTCGATAAGGGACACTGAAGCTTTCTTT
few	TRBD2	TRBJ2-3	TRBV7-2	CASSLDSGRTDTQYF	TGTGCCAGCAGCTTAGATAGCGGGAGAACAGATACGCAGTATTTT
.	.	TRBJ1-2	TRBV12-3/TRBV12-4	CASSGGGGYGYTF	TGTGCCAGCAGTGGGGGAGGGGGGTATGGCTACACCTTC
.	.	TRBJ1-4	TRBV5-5	CASSRVPNEKLFF	TGTGCCAGCAGCCGTGTGCCTAATGAAAAACTGTTTTTT
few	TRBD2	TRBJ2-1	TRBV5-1	CASSPRGGDYEQFF	TGCGCCAGCTCCCCGCGGGGAGGGGACTATGAGCAGTTCTTC
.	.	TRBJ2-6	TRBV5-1	CASSFRPRQYSGANVLTF	TGCGCCAGCAGCTTTAGGCCCCGGCAGTACTCTGGGGCCAACGTCCTGACTTTC
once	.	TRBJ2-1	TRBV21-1	CASRLLGQGDNEQFF	TGTGCCAGCAGATTACTCGGACAGGGCGACAATGAGCAGTTCTTC
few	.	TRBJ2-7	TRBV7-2	CASSPGLTAYEQYF	TGTGCCAGCAGCCCAGGGCTAACCGCCTACGAGCAGTACTTC
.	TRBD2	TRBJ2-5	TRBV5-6	CASSPWTSESLVETQYF	TGTGCCAGCAGCCCCTGGACTAGCGAGTCCCTCGTGGAGACCCAGTACTTC
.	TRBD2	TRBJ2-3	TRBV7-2	CASSLVAWREPDTQYF	TGTGCCAGCAGCTTAGTCGCTTGGCGGGAGCCAGATACGCAGTATTTT
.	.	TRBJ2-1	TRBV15	CATSRAGDNGSEQFF	TGTGCCACCAGCAGAGCGGGCGACAACGGGAGTGAGCAGTTCTTC
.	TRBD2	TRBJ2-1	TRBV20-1	CSARDLAGGAMNEQFF	TGCAGTGCTAGAGATCTAGCGGGGGGGGCTATGAATGAGCAGTTCTTC
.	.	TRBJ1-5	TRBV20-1	CSARAGVQPQHF	TGCAGTGCTAGAGCCGGGGTACAGCCCCAGCATTTT
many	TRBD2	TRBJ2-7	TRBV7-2	CASSLAGEGEQYF	TGTGCCAGCAGCTTGGCGGGGGAGGGCGAGCAGTACTTC
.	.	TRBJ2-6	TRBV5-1	CVSRRGLNSGANVLTF	TGCGTCAGCAGGCGGGGACTGAACTCTGGGGCCAACGTCCTGACTTTC
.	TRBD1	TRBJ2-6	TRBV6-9	CASSGSDRGQNPSSSGANVLTF	TGTGCCAGCAGCGGATCGGACAGGGGGCAGAACCCTTCAAGCTCTGGGGCCAACGTCCTGACTTTC
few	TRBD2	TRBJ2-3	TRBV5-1	CASRPGLATDTQYF	TGCGCCAGCAGGCCCGGACTAGCAACAGATACGCAGTATTTT
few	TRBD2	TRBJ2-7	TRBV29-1	CSVELWTSGMGTYEQYF	TGCAGCGTTGAATTGTGGACTAGCGGGATGGGCACCTACGAGCAGTACTTC
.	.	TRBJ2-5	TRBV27	CASSLGTAGGETQYF	TGTGCCAGCAGTTTAGGGACCGCTGGGGGAGAGACCCAGTACTTC
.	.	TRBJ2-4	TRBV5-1	CASSFVGKWANIQYF	TGCGCCAGCAGCTTTGTGGGCAAATGGGCGAACATTCAGTACTTC
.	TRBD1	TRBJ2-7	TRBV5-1	CASSLRGQGASYEQYF	TGCGCCAGCAGCTTGCGGGGACAGGGGGCTTCCTACGAGCAGTACTTC
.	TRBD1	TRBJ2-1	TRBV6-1	CAGEQGPYNEQFF	TGTGCCGGGGAACAGGGGCCCTACAATGAGCAGTTCTTC
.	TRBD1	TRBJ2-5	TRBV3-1	CASSPGQGLQETQYF	TGTGCCAGCAGCCCCGGACAGGGTCTCCAAGAGACCCAGTACTTC
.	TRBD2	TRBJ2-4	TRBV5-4	CASSFAEAGGDIQYF	TGTGCCAGCAGCTTTGCTGAGGCGGGGGGGGACATTCAGTACTTC
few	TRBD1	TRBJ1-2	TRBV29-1	CSVELPGQGIDGYTF	TGCAGCGTTGAACTCCCGGGACAGGGGATCGATGGCTACACCTTC